This T cell receptor (beta chain) was recorded in a study of blood T cell repertoires in COVID-19. Libraries were prepared by immunoSEQ multiplex PCR; TCRdb keeps only in-frame clonotypes and omits some of them. The sample consists of 150,000 or so clones, roughly 84% of them appearing once. Looked up from germline, CDR1 is SGDLS and CDR2 is YYNGEE. Trimming cost V 1 base and J 5 bases, with 12 bases left between them. CDR3 length: 15 residues. The chain joins TRBV9 to TRBJ2-2; TRBD1 might be the D (6 bases). The sequence derives from a woman in her fifties or sixties with acute or convalescent COVID-19. The sequenced material came from peripheral blood. The CDR3 coding sequence is TGTGCCAGCAGCGTAAGGGACACATCGACCGGGGAGCTGTTTTTT. Its translation is CASSVRDTSTGELFF.